These 21 T cell receptor beta chains came from one sample sequenced in a study of shared clonotypes between healthy human individuals. Measured with immunoSEQ multiplex PCR; TCRdb has only the in-frame clones, and not every one. The sample holds more than 2 million clones, over 85% seen once. The sequenced sample was naive CD4+ T cells sorted from blood. Subset here: CD45RA+ positively selected. The receptors shown here come from a man younger than 30 in good health.

This clone was detected once. The rearrangement joins TRBV5-1 to TRBJ2-7; D call uncertain. Germline V gene data show CDR1 as SGHRS and CDR2 as YFSETQ. The V gene lost 1 base and the J gene lost 0 bases, with 8 bases spanning the gap. The CDR3 is made up of 14 amino acids. The CDR3 loop is CASSLMDPSYEQYF. For the CDR3, the DNA is TGCGCCAGCAGCTTGATGGATCCCTCCTACGAGCAGTACTTC. The whole variable domain, filled in from reference TRBV5-1 and TRBJ2-7, reads KAGVTQTPRYLIKTRGQQVTLSCSPISGHRSVSWYQQTPGQGLQFLFEYFSETQRNKGNFPGRFSGRQFSNSRSEMNVSTLELGDSALYLCASSLMDPSYEQYFGPGTRLTVT.

The chain joins TRBV7-2 to TRBJ1-4; D might be TRBD1 (5 bases). CDR3 length: 17 residues. Germline V gene data show CDR1 as SGHTA and CDR2 as FQGNSA. The V and J ends lost 6 bases and 0 bases respectively, with 17 bases between them. The CDR3 sequence: CASSSTFLGATNEKLFF. The CDR3 region has the DNA TGTGCCAGCAGTTCAACCTTCTTGGGGGCAACTAATGAAAAACTGTTTTTT.

This chain joins TRBV11-2 and TRBJ2-7, with D perhaps TRBD1 or TRBD2 (5 bases each). Trimming took off 5 bases at V and 2 bases at J, with 19 bases between the two ends. The CDR3 is 16 amino acids. CDR1 and CDR2 from the germline V gene are SGHAT and FQNNGV. The DNA of the CDR3 is TGTGCCAGCAGCACCCCCCGGGGCCTGCAGCCCTACGAGCAGTACTTC. It codes for CASSTPRGLQPYEQYF.

V usage is TRBV4-1 and J usage is TRBJ1-6; D not certain. CDR1 and CDR2 from the germline V gene are MGHRA and YSYEKL. Trimming pared 3 bases from V and 7 bases from J, leaving 7 bases between. The CDR3 totals 13 residues. CDR3 DNA: TGCGCCAGCAGCCAGGCTATGAATTCACCCCTCCACTTT. It codes for CASSQAMNSPLHF.

J is TRBJ1-6 and V is TRBV18; D is uncertain. Per germline, CDR1 KGHSH and CDR2 LQKENI. This CDR3 has 16 residues. Trimming stripped 2 bases from V and 9 bases from J, with 17 bases between. CDR3 coding DNA: TGTGCCAGCTCACCAAATGGGCCCGGTCTCGGTTCACCCCTCCACTTT. Amino acids: CASSPNGPGLGSPLHF.

V usage is TRBV10-1 and J usage is TRBJ2-7; D may be TRBD1 (6 bases). With 6 bases removed from V and 0 bases from J, the gap between germline ends came to 12 bases. The CDR3 totals 14 residues. The germline CDR1 and CDR2 sequences are WNHNN and SYGVQD (reference sequence). The DNA for the CDR3 is TGCGCCAGCAGACCGACAGGTGTCTCCTACGAGCAGTACTTC. Protein product: CASRPTGVSYEQYF.

In this sample, this clone turned up once. The rearrangement joins TRBV19 to TRBJ2-3, with TRBD2 matching 7 bases. Losses at the gene ends were 8 bases for V and 3 bases for J; bases not matched to a gene: 5. This CDR3 is built from 13 residues. Germline values: CDR1 LNHDA, CDR2 SQIVND (reference sequence). CDR3 sequence: CASSRLATDTQYF. The CDR3 DNA follows: TGTGCCAGTTCCAGACTAGCAACAGATACGCAGTATTTT.

Of note for this clone: Within the sample, other DNA sequences also encode this same CDR3. The V gene is TRBV6-5, the J gene TRBJ1-1; TRBD1 aligns across 7 bases. Trimming removed 2 bases from V and 2 bases from J; junction bases left unmatched: 2. Germline V gene lookup returns CDR1 MNHEY and CDR2 SVGAGI. The CDR3 length is 14 residues. CDR3 DNA: TGTGCCAGCAGTTACAGGGGGCTTAACACTGAAGCTTTCTTT. Translating gives CASSYRGLNTEAFF.

The J gene is TRBJ1-2, the V gene TRBV6-5; the D gene is possibly TRBD1 (5 bases). The CDR3 consists of 14 residues. CDR1 is MNHEY, CDR2 SVGAGI, per germline. V was pared by 4 bases and J by 7 bases, with 16 bases between. As DNA, the CDR3 is TGTGCCAGCAGTTCGCGGCCAGGGATAGGTGGCTACACCTTC. It yields the protein CASSSRPGIGGYTF.

V gene TRBV6-6 combines with J gene TRBJ2-3, with D uncertain. Trimming took off 7 bases at V and 1 base at J, with 6 bases between the two ends. Germline V gives CDR1 MNHNY, CDR2 SVGAGI (reference sequence). This CDR3 has 12 residues. DNA for the CDR3: TGTGCCAGCACCCTAGGCACAGATACGCAGTATTTT. It codes for CASTLGTDTQYF.

The chain has TRBV15 and TRBJ1-1; D perhaps matches TRBD1 (5 bases). Per the germline V gene, CDR1 is LNHNV and CDR2 is YYDKDF (reference sequence). The CDR3 is made up of 18 amino acids. Trimming stripped 0 bases from V and 3 bases from J, with 20 bases between. Here the CDR3 DNA reads TGTGCCACCAGCAGAGATGAATGGTCAGTCGAGGGGTACACTGAAGCTTTCTTT. Translating it yields CATSRDEWSVEGYTEAFF. Based on the CDR3 plus reference TRBV15 and TRBJ1-1, the full variable domain is DAMVIQNPRYQVTQFGKPVTLSCSQTLNHNVMYWYQQKSSQAPKLLFHYYDKDFNNEADTPDNFQSRRPNTSFCFLDIRSPGLGDTAMYLCATSRDEWSVEGYTEAFFGQGTRLTVV.

The chain is built from TRBV10-3 and TRBJ2-7; 7 bases fit TRBD1. The CDR3 runs 14 residues. V dropped 8 bases and J dropped 6; count of bases not matched to a gene: 13. Germline V gene sequence: CDR1 ENHRY, CDR2 SYGVKD. The CDR3 DNA sequence: TGTGCCATCCGAGGGGACAGCCAAGGTGGCGAGCAGTACTTC. Its translation: CAIRGDSQGGEQYF.

This chain links TRBV7-2 with TRBJ2-1; TRBD2 aligns across 7 bases. Germline-derived CDR1 and CDR2 are SGHTA and FQGNSA. V trimming: 2 bases; J trimming: 7 bases; junction bases outside the gene matches: 5. The CDR3 has 14 residues. CDR3 DNA: TGTGCCAGCAGCTTACAGCGGGAAGTGAATGAGCAGTTCTTC. This codes for CASSLQREVNEQFF.

As for this clone: This CDR3 is also generated by other DNA sequences in the sample. J is TRBJ2-5 and V is TRBV7-9, with D perhaps TRBD2 (6 bases). V was pared by 5 bases and J by 5 bases, with 12 bases between. The CDR3 totals 13 residues. Germline V CDR1 and CDR2: SEHNR, FQNEAQ (reference sequence). The CDR3 DNA sequence: TGTGCCAGCAGCACATCAGGAGGGGAGACCCAGTACTTC. Amino acid sequence: CASSTSGGETQYF.

This clone was recorded once. V and J are TRBV4-3 and TRBJ2-2; D ambiguous. V dropped 1 base and J dropped 6 bases, with 9 bases sitting between them. This CDR3 is built from 14 residues. The germline V gene encodes CDR1 LGHNA and CDR2 YSLEER. CDR3 protein: CASSQGIVSGELFF. CDR3 bases: TGCGCCAGCAGCCAAGGGATAGTTTCCGGGGAGCTGTTTTTT.

A remark on this clone: Additional DNA sequences in this sample encode the identical CDR3. J is TRBJ1-6 and V is TRBV6-5; 9 bases map to TRBD1. The CDR3 runs to 15 residues. Losses at the gene ends were 0 bases for V and 8 bases for J; bases not matched to a gene: 2. CDR1 and CDR2 (germline): MNHEY, SVGAGI. The CDR3 sequence: CASSYSRTGDSPLHF. The CDR3 DNA reads as TGTGCCAGCAGTTACTCTCGGACAGGGGATTCACCCCTCCACTTT.

The genes are TRBV6-6 and TRBJ2-7; no reliable D call. The germline CDR1 and CDR2 sequences are MNHNY and SVGAGI (reference sequence). Trimming removed 2 bases at V and 0 bases at J, with 5 bases between. The CDR3 spans 13 residues. Here the CDR3 reads CASSYESSYEQYF. CDR3 DNA sequence: TGTGCCAGCAGTTACGAGAGCTCCTACGAGCAGTACTTC.

The V call is TRBV6-6, the J call TRBJ2-1, with TRBD1 matching over 8 bases. Germline V gene lookup returns CDR1 MNHNY and CDR2 SVGAGI (reference sequence). The CDR3 length is 12 residues. J gave up 9 bases and V 10 bases, and 8 bases lay outside the gene matches. CDR3 nucleotides: TGTGCCATACGACAGGGGAACAGTGAGCAGTTCTTC. Translated: CAIRQGNSEQFF.

The V call is TRBV28, the J call TRBJ1-1; no firm D call. Trimming cost V 3 bases and J 8 bases, with 10 bases left between them. CDR1 and CDR2 (germline): MDHEN, SYDVKM. The CDR3 has 12 residues. As DNA, the CDR3 is TGTGCCAGCAGTTTTAGGCCCGTCGAAGCTTTCTTT. The encoded protein is CASSFRPVEAFF. Drawing the rest from reference TRBV28 and TRBJ1-1, the complete variable domain is DVKVTQSSRYLVKRTGEKVFLECVQDMDHENMFWYRQDPGLGLRLIYFSYDVKMKEKGDIPEGYSVSREKKERFSLILESASTNQTSMYLCASSFRPVEAFFGQGTRLTVV.

The chain couples TRBV6-5 to TRBJ2-5, with D tentatively TRBD1 (6 bases). V was trimmed by 6 bases and J by 5 bases, leaving 13 bases between them. Germline CDR1 and CDR2: MNHEY and SVGAGI. CDR3 length equals 13 residues. The CDR3 region is CASRRTDRETQYF. CDR3 sequence (DNA): TGTGCCAGCAGGCGGACAGATAGGGAGACCCAGTACTTC.

The gene calls are TRBV7-9 and TRBJ2-5; 14 bases fit TRBD2. The CDR3 covers 17 residues. Per germline, CDR1 SEHNR and CDR2 FQNEAQ (reference sequence). Losses at the gene ends were 0 bases for V and 5 bases for J; bases not matched to a gene: 5. CDR3 sequence (DNA): TGTGCCAGCAGCTTAGCCCTCGGGACTAGCGGGGGTGAGACCCAGTACTTC. It specifies CASSLALGTSGGETQYF.